This TCR beta chain was captured by sequencing in a study of CXCR3-negative and CXCR3-positive naive CD8 T cells. Study-level results: Researchers reported similar TRBV-TRBJ usage in naive CXCR3-negative and CXCR3-positive cells, though memory differed. It was found that naive subsets had comparable surface CD5, and TCR strength was inferred from TRB CDR3 properties. More hydrophobic TRB CDR3s occurred in CXCR3-positive than in CXCR3-negative naive cells. Memory CD8+ cells showed much lower diversity, while both naive subsets were comparably high.

To note about this clonotype: As yet, its antigen is unknown.

CD45RO-CCR7+CD27+CD95- cells counted as naive CD8+ T cells. Each TRB cDNA library was prepared by 5' RACE (with UMI labels). For each CDR3 protein, TCRdb gives one entry from its re-call of the 5' RACE reads, without DNA. The sample's table shows around 160,000 distinct CDR3 sequences. Looked up from germline, CDR1 is MGHRA and CDR2 is YSYEKL. CDR3 size: 13 residues. This sequence joins TRBV4-1 and TRBJ1-1. The origin of this receptor is a human donor in good health. Some clones in this sample may be carry-over from other donors' samples. The sample taken for sequencing was naive CXCR3+ CD8+ T cells from blood. As to subset: CD45RO-CCR7+CD27+CD95- naive CD8+ T cells expressing CXCR3 (TNR3+). The CDR3 loop is CASSQGPLTEAFF.